The 5 T cell receptor beta chains below all came from one sample that was sequenced in a study of breast tumors, draining lymph nodes, adjacent tissues. TCRdb passed the multiplex PCR reads through MiXCR, listing each CDR3 protein once. The data contain about 230,000 distinct CDR3 sequences, roughly 32% of them singletons. Axillary draining lymph nodes of breast cancer patients supplied the node samples. The sequenced sample was axillary lymph node tissue. These receptors were obtained from a female donor with breast cancer. Some clones in this sample may be carry-over from other donors' samples.

This clonotype was counted many times. The rearrangement uses TRBV2 and TRBJ1-4, with D maybe TRBD1 (6 bases). The ends were cut back, 6 bases at V and 2 bases at J, with 16 bases in the middle. This CDR3 has 16 amino acids. The V gene's germline CDR1 is SNHLY and CDR2 FYNNEI. CDR3 sequence: CASRVTRGTTNEKLFF. The CDR3 bases are TGTGCCAGCAGAGTCACCAGGGGAACGACTAATGAAAAACTGTTTTTT.

This clonotype was detected ten times or more. The chain combines TRBV5-6 with TRBJ1-2, with D perhaps matching TRBD1 (5 bases). Germline assignment: CDR1 SGHDT and CDR2 YYEEEE. The V gene lost 0 bases and the J gene lost 0 bases, with 6 bases spanning the gap. This CDR3 has 14 amino acids. The CDR3 DNA follows: TGTGCCAGCAGCTTGGCAGGGTCTAACTATGGCTACACCTTC. Translation gives CASSLAGSNYGYTF.

The count of this clonotype is one. A much larger clone lies one base from this, so it may be a read error. The CDR3 DNA is TGCGGTGCTGGGGCCCCGGGACATTCTCCTGACGAGCAGTACTTC. Its translation: CGAGAPGHSPDEQYF. This chain links TRBV20-1 with TRBJ2-7; weak D call: TRBD1 (6 bases). The CDR3 extends over 15 amino acids. Germline CDR1 DFQATT, CDR2 SNEGSKA (reference sequence).

Comments on this clonotype: As the CDR3 is not closed by the conserved phenylalanine or tryptophan, this likely results from a read error. V and J are TRBV19 and TRBJ2-1; 10 bases agree with TRBD2. The CDR3 totals 15 residues. Trimming at V came to 5 bases and at J to 3 bases, leaving 4 bases not matched to a gene. The V gene's germline CDR1 is LNHDA and CDR2 SQIVND (reference sequence). CDR3 coding DNA: TGTGCCAGTAGTCTGAGCGGGAGGGTCTACAATGAGCAGTTCGTC. It is translated as CASSLSGRVYNEQFV.

A word on this clonotype: Compared with germline, one end of the junction differs, possibly owing to a read error. This rearrangement joins TRBV5-1 to TRBJ2-6; 10 bases align to TRBD1. The CDR3 runs to 13 residues. From germline, CDR1 is SGHRS and CDR2 YFSETQ. CDR3 sequence (DNA): TGCGCCAGCAGCCGGACAGGGGGCAACGTCCTGACTTTC. Its protein is CASSRTGGNVLTF.